One sample yielded the 14 T cell receptor beta chains listed below, sequenced in a study of blood T cells in healthy people across ages. Together with a sample-barcoded 5' primer, a J-beta primer mix was included in a second PCR lasting about 6 to 12 cycles. TCRdb re-derived calls from the 5' RACE reads in MiXCR, one entry per CDR3 protein. This table has about 760,000 distinct CDR3 sequences, roughly 25% appearing once. This sample was shared with a second study, whose subject was T cells of mothers and their children.

The specimen was blood. The receptors stem from a boy aged 10-17 years in good health.

The rearrangement joins TRBV29-1 to TRBJ1-6, with 7 nucleotides matching TRBD1. V was clipped by 8 bases and J by 9 bases; unmatched bases: 10. CDR1 is SQVTM, CDR2 ANQGSEA, per germline. The CDR3 length is 13 residues. The CDR3, as DNA: TGCAGCCCCAGGGGGGGCTTGTCTTCACCCCTCCACTTT. This sequence encodes CSPRGGLSSPLHF.

This clonotype was seen a handful of times. The rearrangement links TRBV4-1 to TRBJ2-1; D ambiguous. CDR1 and CDR2 (germline): MGHRA, YSYEKL. Trimming stripped 0 bases from V and 2 bases from J, with 11 bases between. The CDR3 runs to 16 residues. CDR3: CASSQDSVQTYNEQFF. In DNA form, the CDR3 reads TGCGCCAGCAGCCAAGATTCGGTCCAAACCTACAATGAGCAGTTCTTC.

This clonotype was recorded a few times. This chain connects TRBV6-6 to TRBJ1-2; possible D gene TRBD1, 5 bases. The V end lost 0 bases, the J end lost 13 bases, and 15 bases lay between the germline ends. The germline CDR1 and CDR2 sequences are MNHNY and SVGAGI (reference sequence). The CDR3 contains 13 residues. CDR3 protein: CASSYSIGPGTTF. The CDR3 bases are TGTGCCAGCAGTTACTCGATCGGGCCAGGGACCACCTTC.

As to this clonotype: Germline is not matched at one junction end, which may reflect a read error. V and J are TRBV6-2 or TRBV6-3 and TRBJ2-1; possibly TRBD2 for D (6 bases). CDR3 length equals 16 residues. CDR1 is MNHEY and CDR2 is SVGEGT in the germline V gene. The CDR3 loop is CASSSVRGLSYNEQFF. Written as DNA, the CDR3 is TGTGCCAGTAGTTCTGTTCGGGGGTTGTCCTACAATGAGCAGTTCTTC.

This clonotype has just a few counts. The J gene is TRBJ2-3, the V gene TRBV28; the match to TRBD2 covers 8 bases. V lost 7 bases to trimming and J lost 5 bases; unmatched junction nucleotides: 17. Germline CDR1 MDHEN, CDR2 SYDVKM. This CDR3 region has 17 residues. CDR3 in DNA: TGTGCCAGCATTCCTCTCGAAGCGGGAGAGGTAGGAGATACGCAGTATTTT. Translated, it gives CASIPLEAGEVGDTQYF. Filled out from reference TRBV28 and TRBJ2-3, the complete variable domain reads DVKVTQSSRYLVKRTGEKVFLECVQDMDHENMFWYRQDPGLGLRLIYFSYDVKMKEKGDIPEGYSVSREKKERFSLILESASTNQTSMYLCASIPLEAGEVGDTQYFGPGTRLTVL.

This clonotype was counted only a few times. V and J are TRBV27 and TRBJ2-5, with TRBD1 identical over 7 bases. The V gene end was trimmed by 3 bases and the J gene end by 1 base; junction bases not matched to a gene: 5. The V gene's germline CDR1 is MNHEY and CDR2 SMNVEV (reference sequence). The CDR3 sequence is 15 residues long. The DNA of the CDR3 is TGTGCCAGCAGTTTTCGTTGGGACAGCCAAGAGACCCAGTACTTC. Translating gives CASSFRWDSQETQYF.

J is TRBJ2-3 and V is TRBV7-2; D might be TRBD1 (6 bases). Looked up from germline, CDR1 is SGHTA and CDR2 is FQGNSA. Trimming removed 5 bases at V and 3 bases at J, with 18 bases between. The CDR3 length is 16 residues. CDR3 loop: CASSGRQGMVTDTQYF. CDR3 bases: TGTGCCAGCAGCGGACGTCAGGGGATGGTAACAGATACGCAGTATTTT.

The V call is TRBV6-1, the J call TRBJ2-5; D ambiguous. The J call is in doubt because the DNA end fits TRBJ2-7 better. The CDR3 is made up of 15 amino acids. Germline CDR1 MNHNS, CDR2 SASEGT. The CDR3 DNA sequence: TGTGCCAGCAGTGCCCCGCCCCCGGGCGCCTACGAGCAGTACTTC. Amino acids: CASSAPPPGAYEQYF.

In this sample, this clonotype turned up a few times. The chain combines TRBV2 with TRBJ1-1; TRBD1 matches 8 bases. Germline-derived CDR1 and CDR2 are SNHLY and FYNNEI. The V segment lost 4 bases and the J segment 5 bases; nucleotides outside the gene matches: 3. This CDR3 is built from 13 residues. Written as DNA, the CDR3 is TGTGCCAGCAGTGGCAGGGGGCGGACTGAAGCTTTCTTT. Encoded protein: CASSGRGRTEAFF.

A few counts support this clonotype. The chain joins TRBV5-1 to TRBJ2-5; D tentatively reads TRBD1 or TRBD2 (6 bases each). This CDR3 region has 15 residues. Germline values: CDR1 SGHRS, CDR2 YFSETQ. V was pared by 0 bases and J by 5 bases, with 14 bases between. The CDR3 is CASSLEGGAAETQYF. The CDR3 DNA sequence: TGCGCCAGCAGCTTGGAGGGGGGAGCAGCGGAGACCCAGTACTTC.

This chain uses TRBV7-9 with TRBJ1-4; D remains unclear. The V gene lost 5 bases and the J gene lost 8 bases, with 12 bases spanning the gap. This CDR3 contains 13 residues. Germline CDR1 and CDR2: SEHNR and FQNEAQ (reference sequence). The CDR3 protein is CASSMWGGEKLFF. In nucleotides, the CDR3 is TGTGCCAGCAGCATGTGGGGAGGAGAAAAACTGTTTTTT.

This clonotype was seen more than once but under ten times. The J gene is TRBJ2-4, the V gene TRBV25-1; D may correspond to TRBD1 or TRBD2 (5 bases each). The CDR3 is made up of 14 amino acids. V was shortened by 3 bases and J by 7 bases, with 13 bases between the two germline ends. Germline values: CDR1 MGHDK, CDR2 SYGVNS. The CDR3 protein is CASSEGTSRNIQYF. The CDR3 DNA reads TGTGCCAGCAGTGAGGGGACCAGTCGGAACATTCAGTACTTC.

This clonotype appeared a few times. A junction boundary mismatches the germline segment, possibly from a read error. The J gene is TRBJ1-4, the V gene TRBV7-2; 11 nucleotides match TRBD1. The CDR3 loop spans 15 amino acids. Germline values: CDR1 SGHTA, CDR2 FQGNSA. CDR3 nucleotide sequence: TGTGCCAGCAGCTTAGTTGGGACAGGGGGTGAAAAACTGGTTTTT. Amino acids: CASSLVGTGGEKLVF.

This chain connects TRBV27 to TRBJ2-5, with TRBD1 matching 9 bases. The DNA end is more similar to TRBJ2-7, so the J call may be wrong. This CDR3 is built from 16 residues. From germline, CDR1 is MNHEY and CDR2 SMNVEV (reference sequence). The DNA for the CDR3 is TGTGCCAGCAGTTCTCCGAGGACAGGGGTTGCCTACGAGCAGTACTTC. This codes for CASSSPRTGVAYEQYF.